Given below is one T cell receptor beta chain in context. Germline CDR1 MGHDK, CDR2 SYGVNS. V lost 4 bases and J lost 2, with 11 bases in between. The CDR3 has 14 residues. The data originate from a study of blood T cell repertoires in COVID-19. The overall study: Sites in the United States, Italy and Spain provided acute and convalescent COVID-19 samples. PBMCs, B-cell-depleted T cells, or T cells were the source of the cDNA or gDNA that made up the material.

Source study methods: From reference gene primer amplification, estimates of nucleated cell counts were derived. Repertoires were generated with immunoSEQ multiplex PCR, while TCRdb's copy carries only in-frame clones and drops some. That table supplies the V and J calls and clone size; D and trimming were determined from the DNA. Among 150,000 to 200,000 clones listed, more than 65% were seen once. This receptor was identified in a human donor with acute or convalescent COVID-19. The donor label of this sample is uncertain. Sample: peripheral blood. This sequence joins TRBV25-1 and TRBJ1-1; D remains ambiguous. The CDR3 sequence is CASSGNSINTEAFF. CDR3 DNA: TGTGCCAGCAGTGGGAACAGTATAAACACTGAAGCTTTCTTT.